The subject of this entry is one TCR beta chain. One end of the junction varies from germline; a read error may be responsible. TCRdb keeps only in-frame clones here, not all; method: immunoSEQ multiplex PCR. This sample has 55,000 or so clones, with about 90% found just once. The data belong to a study of T cell changes during pregnancy in multiple sclerosis. The CDR3 covers 18 residues. CDR1 and CDR2 from the germline V gene are SSHAT and FNYEAQ (reference sequence). The receptor was isolated from a female donor in good health, enrolled as a control in a pregnancy study. The specimen comprised CD4+ T cells from peripheral blood mononuclear cells, sampled after pregnancy. The rearrangement uses TRBV7-7 and TRBJ1-6; a possible D gene is TRBD1 (6 bases). CDR3 bases: TGTGCTAGCAGCTCACGGAAAGAGAGACAGCTAGGGGGTTCACCCCTCCACTTT. This translates into CASSSRKERQLGGSPLHF. The whole variable domain, remainder taken from reference TRBV7-7 and TRBJ1-6, is GAGVSQSPRYKVTKRGQDVTLRCDPISSHATLYWYQQALGQGPEFLTYFNYEAQPDKSGLPSDRFSAERPEGSISTLTIQRTEQRDSAMYRCASSSRKERQLGGSPLHFGNGTRLTVT.